Each of the 13 T cell receptor beta chains below was sequenced from the same sample in a study of a mutant IDH1 vaccine in newly diagnosed glioma. Time point in this sample: week 11, during vaccination. A 20-mer mutant IDH1 peptide at 300 ug was injected subcutaneously with topical imiquimod. The method was immunoSEQ multiplex PCR; TCRdb's version includes in-frame clones alone and lacks a portion of them. The sample carries approximately 21,000 clones, about nine tenths recorded once. Which antigens these TCRs recognize remains unknown. Sequencing used PBMCs, obtained from a glioma patient whose treatment included an IDH1 peptide vaccine. These receptors were obtained from a woman between 35 and 50 years old with glioma.

V and J are TRBV4-2 and TRBJ1-1, with D perhaps matching TRBD1 (6 bases). There are 13 residues in the CDR3. Germline V CDR1 and CDR2: LGHNA, YNFKEQ. The germline V and J ends were trimmed by 2 bases and 5 bases, with 9 bases remaining between them. CDR3 coding DNA: TGTGCCAGCAGCCAATCAGGGGATACTGAAGCTTTCTTT. Translating it yields CASSQSGDTEAFF.

This chain joins TRBV5-1 and TRBJ2-3; 11 bases fit TRBD2. Germline loops: CDR1 SGHRS, CDR2 YFSETQ. CDR3 length: 15 residues. The ends lost 1 base at V and 4 bases at J; junction bases unmatched: 2. The CDR3 sequence: CASSLTSGSADTQYF. As DNA, the CDR3 is TGCGCCAGCAGCTTGACTAGCGGGAGTGCAGATACGCAGTATTTT. The complete variable domain, with remaining parts taken from reference TRBV5-1 and TRBJ2-3, reads KAGVTQTPRYLIKTRGQQVTLSCSPISGHRSVSWYQQTPGQGLQFLFEYFSETQRNKGNFPGRFSGRQFSNSRSEMNVSTLELGDSALYLCASSLTSGSADTQYFGPGTRLTVL.

The genes are TRBV15 and TRBJ1-5; D not resolved. With 3 bases removed from V and 3 bases from J, the gap between germline ends came to 9 bases. Germline CDR1 is LNHNV and CDR2 is YYDKDF (reference sequence). The CDR3 sequence is 14 residues long. The CDR3 DNA reads TGTGCCACCAGCAGGCCTGGGGACAATCAGCCCCAGCATTTT. Translated: CATSRPGDNQPQHF. The full variable domain, completed using reference TRBV15 and TRBJ1-5, is DAMVIQNPRYQVTQFGKPVTLSCSQTLNHNVMYWYQQKSSQAPKLLFHYYDKDFNNEADTPDNFQSRRPNTSFCFLDIRSPGLGDTAMYLCATSRPGDNQPQHFGDGTRLSIL.

The V call is TRBV27, the J call TRBJ1-2, with 7 bases that match TRBD1. The V segment lost 1 base and the J segment 6 bases; nucleotides outside the gene matches: 2. CDR1 and CDR2 (germline): MNHEY, SMNVEV (reference sequence). CDR3 length: 13 residues. The CDR3 DNA reads TGTGCCAGCAGTTTATACAGGGGAGATGGCTACACCTTC. Residues: CASSLYRGDGYTF.

The rearrangement links TRBV5-5 to TRBJ2-7; TRBD1 is a possible D gene (6 bases). Germline V CDR1 and CDR2: SGHKS, YYEKEE (reference sequence). The V end lost 1 base, the J end lost 4 bases, and 12 bases lay between the germline ends. CDR3 size: 14 residues. CDR3 coding DNA: TGTGCCAGCAGCTTGAGGCAGGGGAGTTACGAGCAGTACTTC. Protein product: CASSLRQGSYEQYF. Complete variable domain (other parts from reference TRBV5-5 and TRBJ2-7): DAGVTQSPTHLIKTRGQQVTLRCSPISGHKSVSWYQQVLGQGPQFIFQYYEKEERGRGNFPDRFSARQFPNYSSELNVNALLLGDSALYLCASSLRQGSYEQYFGPGTRLTVT.

The chain combines TRBV29-1 with TRBJ2-2; D may match TRBD1 or TRBD2 (5 bases each). Deletions cut 6 bases from V and 4 bases from J, with 15 bases between. In germline, CDR1 is SQVTM, CDR2 ANQGSEA. The CDR3 has 14 residues. The CDR3 spells CSVGDSGSTGELFF. In DNA form, the CDR3 reads TGCAGCGTCGGAGACTCAGGGAGCACCGGGGAGCTGTTTTTT.

This chain connects TRBV2 to TRBJ1-4, with unresolved D. The V and J ends lost 3 bases and 5 bases respectively, with 10 bases between them. Germline-derived CDR1 and CDR2 are SNHLY and FYNNEI. The CDR3 has 14 residues. CDR3 protein: CASSDRWGNEKLFF. The DNA for the CDR3 is TGTGCCAGCAGTGACCGTTGGGGAAATGAAAAACTGTTTTTT.

This chain uses TRBV27 with TRBJ1-2; no clear D. The germline CDR1 and CDR2 sequences are MNHEY and SMNVEV (reference sequence). V was shortened by 6 bases and J by 6 bases, with 11 bases between the two germline ends. This CDR3 contains 12 residues. CDR3 DNA: TGTGCCAGCAGCAAGGGAGGCCATGGCTACACCTTC. This sequence encodes CASSKGGHGYTF.

The V gene is TRBV5-5, the J gene TRBJ2-1; D not certain. Trimming shortened V by 5 bases and J by 7 bases, and 7 bases separated the two germline ends. The CDR3 is 11 amino acids. The germline V gene encodes CDR1 SGHKS and CDR2 YYEKEE (reference sequence). Written as DNA, the CDR3 is TGTGCCAGCAGGGGATGGAATGAGCAGTTCTTC. Its translation: CASRGWNEQFF.

The CDR3 nucleotides read TGTGCCAGCAGCCCCCGGACAGGGACGGTTTCACCCCTCCACTTT. As protein: CASSPRTGTVSPLHF. The rearrangement links TRBV7-2 to TRBJ1-6; TRBD1 matches at 8 bases. This CDR3 has 15 residues. Trimming cost V 5 bases and J 9 bases; bases outside gene matches: 9. Germline V lookup: CDR1 SGHTA, CDR2 FQGNSA.

This chain links TRBV4-1 with TRBJ1-2; maybe TRBD1 (5 bases). The germline V gene has CDR1 MGHRA and CDR2 YSYEKL. CDR3 length: 22 amino acids. V was cut by 1 base and J by 5 bases, with 35 bases left in between. The CDR3, as DNA: TGCGCCAGCAGCCAAGCGCAATTACGCCAAACTGGCCGGGTGACAGCCAGGTATGGCTACACCTTC. Protein: CASSQAQLRQTGRVTARYGYTF.

V usage is TRBV5-1 and J usage is TRBJ2-5, with 13 bases fitting TRBD2. Germline V gene data show CDR1 as SGHRS and CDR2 as YFSETQ. The CDR3 extends over 16 amino acids. V dropped 4 bases and J dropped 5; count of bases not matched to a gene: 8. CDR3 in amino acids: CASSHGTSGMGETQYF. In nucleotides, the CDR3 is TGCGCCAGCAGCCACGGGACTAGCGGGATGGGGGAGACCCAGTACTTC.

This clone appeared a few times. The chain recombines TRBV18 with TRBJ1-1; D uncertain. The V gene lost 5 bases and the J gene lost 8 bases, with 18 bases spanning the gap. CDR3 length: 14 amino acids. The germline CDR1 and CDR2 sequences are KGHSH and LQKENI. The CDR3 nucleotides read TGTGCCAGCTCAGCTTCGACCGGAACACTAGAAGCTTTCTTT. Its protein is CASSASTGTLEAFF.